The 20 T cell receptor beta chains presented below share a single source sample, sequenced in a study of blood T cell repertoires in COVID-19 (dated by TCRdb to the early 2020s). The library came from the immunoSEQ multiplex PCR assay. The table comes from immuneACCESS by way of TCRdb, which keeps in-frame sequences with V and J called. Part of the clones is missing from these tables; in studies checked, under half for an unresolved V gene and the rest for unknown reasons. Counted in this sample were approximately 30,000 clones; approximately 90% of them appeared once. The ten largest clonotypes hold approximately 16% of the sample. The sequenced material came from peripheral blood. These receptors were obtained from a human donor in a cohort sampled during active COVID-19.

The genes are TRBV4-2 and TRBJ1-3; 7 bases line up with TRBD1. The length of the CDR3 is 15 residues. V lost 0 bases to trimming and J lost 2 bases; unmatched junction nucleotides: 1. Germline values: CDR1 LGHNA, CDR2 YNFKEQ. CDR3 region: CASSQEGTAGNTIYF. The CDR3 DNA follows: TGTGCCAGCAGCCAAGAAGGGACAGCTGGAAACACCATATATTTT.

This chain links TRBV3-1 (or the pseudogene TRBV3-2) with TRBJ2-1; D is perhaps TRBD2 (7 bases). V lost 1 base and J lost 8, with 15 bases in between. The CDR3 has 15 residues. The germline CDR1 and CDR2 sequences are LGHDT and YNNKEL (reference sequence). DNA of the CDR3: TGTGCCAGCAGCCAAGTACGAGGGGGGGGCTATGAGCAGTTCTTC. Its translation is CASSQVRGGGYEQFF.

The chain couples TRBV5-4 to TRBJ2-5; 8 bases fit TRBD1. The junction had 7 bases not matched to a gene; V was cut back by 4 bases and J by 5 bases. This CDR3 has 14 amino acids. In germline, CDR1 is SGHNT, CDR2 YYREEE (reference sequence). DNA for the CDR3: TGTGCCAGCAGCGCGGGACAGGTAGGGGAGACCCAGTACTTC. Protein product: CASSAGQVGETQYF.

V is TRBV7-8 and J is TRBJ2-2; 10 bases agree with TRBD1. The CDR3 is 15 amino acids. Unmatched junction bases numbered 7, after V lost 5 bases and J lost 7 bases. Germline CDR1 reads SGHVS; CDR2 reads FQNEAQ. DNA of the CDR3: TGTGCCAGCAGCCACGACAGGGGGCGAGGCGGGGAGCTGTTTTTT. Its protein product is CASSHDRGRGGELFF.

The chain is built from TRBV7-8 and TRBJ2-6; D is possibly TRBD1 (5 bases). This CDR3 has 16 amino acids. V gave up 5 bases and J gave up 0 bases, with 11 bases separating them. Germline CDR1 and CDR2: SGHVS and FQNEAQ. CDR3 residues: CASSPDITSGANVLTF. CDR3 nucleotide sequence: TGTGCCAGCAGCCCGGACATAACCTCTGGGGCCAACGTCCTGACTTTC.

This clone was recorded once. The chain is built from TRBV11-1 and TRBJ2-1, with 13 bases aligning to TRBD2. The V and J ends lost 5 bases and 7 bases, in that order; junction bases with no gene match: 8. Germline V lookup: CDR1 SGHAT, CDR2 FQDESV (reference sequence). CDR3 length: 16 amino acids. CDR3 DNA: TGTGCCAGCAGCAAAGGACTAGCGGGGGCGGGGAATGAGCAGTTCTTC. It yields the protein CASSKGLAGAGNEQFF. The full variable domain, in which reference TRBV11-1 and TRBJ2-1 provide the parts outside the CDR3, is EAEVAQSPRYKITEKSQAVAFWCDPISGHATLYWYRQILGQGPELLVQFQDESVVDDSQLPKDRFSAERLKGVDSTLKIQPAELGDSAMYLCASSKGLAGAGNEQFFGPGTRLTVL.

The rearrangement uses TRBV9 and TRBJ2-7; D is unresolved. Per germline, CDR1 SGDLS and CDR2 YYNGEE. Trimming removed 0 bases from V and 0 bases from J, with 13 bases in between. The CDR3 consists of 16 residues. CDR3 protein: CASSVVGGAPSYEQYF. The CDR3 coding sequence is TGTGCCAGCAGCGTAGTCGGCGGCGCTCCCTCCTACGAGCAGTACTTC. Using reference TRBV9 and TRBJ2-7 for the parts outside the CDR3, the full variable domain is DSGVTQTPKHLITATGQRVTLRCSPRSGDLSVYWYQQSLDQGLQFLIQYYNGEERAKGNILERFSAQQFPDLHSELNLSSLELGDSALYFCASSVVGGAPSYEQYFGPGTRLTVT.

This clone occurred once. The rearrangement links TRBV21-1 to TRBJ2-2; the DNA was not compared with TRBD1, the D call given in the table. TRBV21-1 is tagged as a pseudogene. The CDR3 spans 18 residues. The CDR3 here is CASSSSPDDRGDTGELFF. The CDR3 nucleotides read TGTGCCAGCAGCTCCTCACCCGACGACAGGGGTGACACCGGGGAGCTGTTTTTT.

V usage is TRBV5-1 and J usage is TRBJ2-5, with 9 bases lining up with TRBD2. CDR1 and CDR2 from the germline V gene are SGHRS and YFSETQ. The J segment lost 5 bases and the V segment lost 4 bases, leaving 9 bases of the junction unmatched. This CDR3 spans 15 amino acids. The CDR3 DNA reads as TGCGCCAGCAGCACCGAGGGACTAGCACAGGAGACCCAGTACTTC. Translated: CASSTEGLAQETQYF.

The rearrangement links TRBV28 to TRBJ2-7, with a possible D match to TRBD1 (5 bases). Deletions cut 6 bases from V and 6 bases from J, with 12 bases between. Germline-derived CDR1 and CDR2 are MDHEN and SYDVKM. The CDR3 spans 12 residues. CDR3 DNA sequence: TGTGCCAGCAGCCAGGTGGGGCTCGAGCAGTACTTC. This encodes CASSQVGLEQYF.

V usage is TRBV25-1 and J usage is TRBJ2-7; the match to TRBD2 covers 7 bases. This CDR3 comprises 14 residues. V was pared by 7 bases and J by 2 bases, with 8 bases of the junction left unmatched. Looked up from germline, CDR1 is MGHDK and CDR2 is SYGVNS. CDR3 protein: CASTSPLAPYEQYF. CDR3 coding DNA: TGTGCCAGCACCTCCCCACTAGCGCCCTACGAGCAGTACTTC.

The V and J genes are TRBV7-9 and TRBJ1-2, with TRBD1 as a possible D gene (5 bases). The CDR3 contains 15 residues. V shed 4 bases and J shed 5 bases, with 17 bases lying between them. The germline CDR1 and CDR2 sequences are SEHNR and FQNEAQ (reference sequence). In DNA, the CDR3 is TGTGCCAGCAGCTCCCCCTCGGAGGGGCGATATGGCTACACCTTC. Residues: CASSSPSEGRYGYTF.

The rearrangement links TRBV4-1 to TRBJ1-1; D is perhaps TRBD1 (6 bases). Germline values: CDR1 MGHRA, CDR2 YSYEKL. Trimming cost V 4 bases and J 3 bases, with 15 bases left between them. The length of the CDR3 is 15 residues. Here the CDR3 DNA reads TGCGCCAGCAGCCCATTCCAGGGGCGGGACACTGAAGCTTTCTTT. Its translation: CASSPFQGRDTEAFF.

The V gene is TRBV19, the J gene TRBJ2-3; D is uncertain. The CDR3 spans 12 residues. CDR1 and CDR2 (germline): LNHDA, SQIVND (reference sequence). The ends were cut back, 3 bases at V and 4 bases at J, with 5 bases in the middle. The CDR3 nucleotides read TGTGCCAGTAGTATCAGGCCAGATACGCAGTATTTT. It specifies CASSIRPDTQYF.

The V and J genes are TRBV7-9 and TRBJ2-7; the match to TRBD1 covers 7 bases. This CDR3 is built from 14 residues. V dropped 4 bases and J dropped 3; count of bases not matched to a gene: 6. Germline V gene data show CDR1 as SEHNR and CDR2 as FQNEAQ (reference sequence). The CDR3: CASSSTGTDYEQYF. As DNA, the CDR3 is TGTGCCAGCAGCTCGACCGGGACAGACTACGAGCAGTACTTC. Together with reference TRBV7-9 and TRBJ2-7, the CDR3 gives the full variable domain: DTGVSQNPRHKITKRGQNVTFRCDPISEHNRLYWYRQTLGQGPEFLTYFQNEAQLEKSRLLSDRFSAERPKGSFSTLEIQRTEQGDSAMYLCASSSTGTDYEQYFGPGTRLTVT.

The chain carries TRBV6-5 and TRBJ2-7; 7 nucleotides match TRBD1. CDR1 MNHEY and CDR2 SVGAGI come from the germline V gene. The CDR3 contains 15 residues. The V and J ends lost 6 bases and 3 bases, in that order; junction bases with no gene match: 11. For the CDR3, the DNA is TGTGCCAGCAGCCAGAATCCGGGACAGATCTACGAGCAGTACTTC. Translated: CASSQNPGQIYEQYF.

The V and J genes are TRBV5-1 and TRBJ2-5; D gene ambiguous. The CDR3 runs 13 residues. Germline V gives CDR1 SGHRS, CDR2 YFSETQ. Between the trimmed V and J ends, which lost 4 bases and 2 bases, there was a span of 9 bases. In nucleotides, the CDR3 is TGCGCCAGCAGCACACCTCTTCAAGAGACCCAGTACTTC. This sequence encodes CASSTPLQETQYF.

The chain joins TRBV5-6 to TRBJ1-2; 10 bases agree with TRBD1. Trimming took 5 bases from V and 8 from J; bases not matched to a gene: 12. The germline gives CDR1 SGHDT, CDR2 YYEEEE. This CDR3 spans 15 amino acids. CDR3 protein: CASRNSPGTGVGYTF. The CDR3 nucleotides are TGTGCCAGCAGAAACTCACCCGGGACAGGGGTCGGCTACACCTTC.

V gene TRBV6-5 combines with J gene TRBJ2-2, with 10 bases lining up with TRBD2. Germline trimming cut 6 bases from V and 6 bases from J; bases unmatched to any gene: 1. CDR1 is MNHEY, CDR2 SVGAGI, per germline. There are 13 residues in the CDR3. DNA for the CDR3: TGTGCCAGCAGGGGGACTAGCGCCGGGGAGCTGTTTTTT. Its translation is CASRGTSAGELFF.

The chain recombines TRBV3-1 (or the pseudogene TRBV3-2) with TRBJ1-4; D unresolved. Between the trimmed V and J ends, which lost 2 bases and 6 bases, there was a span of 13 bases. Germline V CDR1 and CDR2: LGHDT, YNNKEL (reference sequence). The CDR3 runs 15 residues. The CDR3 sequence is CASSQPGEEDEKLFF. Here the CDR3 DNA reads TGTGCCAGCAGCCAACCTGGGGAGGAGGATGAAAAACTGTTTTTT.